These 15 T cell receptor beta chains originate from one sample sequenced in a study of cytomegalovirus exposure and HLA in healthy donors. The primer mix had 60 Vbeta and 13 Jbeta primers. The data were produced by immunoSEQ multiplex PCR, yet TCRdb's version contains in-frame clones alone and is incomplete. The table shows over 75,000 clones, with roughly 80% occurring only once. Material: PBMCs. The receptors derive from a man aged 60-69 years in good health and CMV-seropositive.

The V gene is TRBV11-2, the J gene TRBJ1-2; D perhaps matches TRBD1 (5 bases). Trimming removed 4 bases at V and 6 bases at J, with 12 bases between. There are 13 residues in the CDR3. Germline V gene sequence: CDR1 SGHAT, CDR2 FQNNGV. The CDR3: CASSSSVGDGYTF. The CDR3 nucleotides read TGTGCCAGCAGCTCTAGTGTAGGGGATGGCTACACCTTC.

The rearrangement joins TRBV15 to TRBJ2-5; D may be TRBD2 (5 bases). CDR1 and CDR2 from the germline V gene are LNHNV and YYDKDF (reference sequence). Trimming cost V 0 bases and J 5 bases, with 19 bases left between them. This CDR3 is built from 17 residues. CDR3 nucleotides: TGTGCCACCAGCAGAGACCTAGGCGGGCCGGCGGATGAGACCCAGTACTTC. This sequence encodes CATSRDLGGPADETQYF.

The chain combines TRBV7-9 with TRBJ2-5; TRBD2 aligns across 9 bases. The trim removed 4 bases at V and 4 bases at J, leaving 1 base unmatched. Germline values: CDR1 SEHNR, CDR2 FQNEAQ (reference sequence). This CDR3 spans 13 amino acids. The CDR3 DNA reads as TGTGCCAGCAGCTGGACTAGCGTAGAGACCCAGTACTTC. This encodes CASSWTSVETQYF.

The CDR3 bases are TGTGCTAGTGGTTTGACTAGCGGCCAAGAGACCCAGTACTTC. Protein sequence: CASGLTSGQETQYF. The rearrangement uses TRBV12-5 and TRBJ2-5; TRBD2 matches at 8 bases. The CDR3 is made up of 14 amino acids. Trimming at V came to 2 bases and at J to 1 base, leaving 0 bases not matched to a gene. The germline CDR1 and CDR2 sequences are LGHNT and FRNRAP. Complete variable domain (other parts from reference TRBV12-5 and TRBJ2-5): DARVTQTPRHKVTEMGQEVTMRCQPILGHNTVFWYRQTMMQGLELLAYFRNRAPLDDSGMPKDRFSAEMPDATLATLKIQPSEPRDSAVYFCASGLTSGQETQYFGPGTRLLVL.

V gene TRBV2 combines with J gene TRBJ2-7, with 7 bases lining up with TRBD2. From germline, CDR1 is SNHLY and CDR2 FYNNEI. V lost 6 bases and J lost 3; bases outside the gene matches: 5. There are 13 residues in the CDR3. CDR3 nucleotide sequence: TGTGCCAGCAGAGCGGGATGGGGCTACGAGCAGTACTTC. The encoded protein is CASRAGWGYEQYF.

This chain links TRBV19 with TRBJ2-3, with D perhaps TRBD1 (5 bases). The V end lost 3 bases, the J end lost 0 bases, and 10 bases lay between the germline ends. Germline values: CDR1 LNHDA, CDR2 SQIVND (reference sequence). CDR3 size: 15 residues. CDR3 loop: CASSMEQASTDTQYF. DNA for the CDR3: TGTGCCAGTAGTATGGAACAGGCCAGCACAGATACGCAGTATTTT.

The chain couples TRBV2 to TRBJ2-1; 8 bases are shared with TRBD2. The CDR3 loop spans 16 amino acids. Germline V CDR1 and CDR2: SNHLY, FYNNEI. V shed 0 bases, J shed 0 bases, and the junction held 1 base outside the gene matches. The CDR3 sequence: CASSEAGLASYNEQFF. The CDR3 bases are TGTGCCAGCAGTGAAGCCGGACTAGCCTCCTACAATGAGCAGTTCTTC.

The CDR3 spells CASITGTGREKLFF. CDR3 sequence (DNA): TGTGCCAGCATCACCGGGACAGGGCGAGAAAAACTGTTTTTT. The V gene is TRBV2, the J gene TRBJ1-4; 9 bases are shared with TRBD1. Germline CDR1 is SNHLY and CDR2 is FYNNEI. This CDR3 has 14 amino acids. The junction had 8 bases not matched to a gene; V was cut back by 7 bases and J by 8 bases.

This clone showed up just a few times. The gene calls are TRBV9 and TRBJ2-1; 7 positions agree with TRBD2. V lost 3 bases and J lost 7; bases outside the gene matches: 1. The CDR3 extends over 12 amino acids. Germline V lookup: CDR1 SGDLS, CDR2 YYNGEE. CDR3 protein: CASSGGLNEQFF. For the CDR3, the DNA is TGTGCCAGCAGCGGGGGACTAAATGAGCAGTTCTTC.

This clone was picked up one time. The J gene is TRBJ2-7, the V gene TRBV7-6; D is possibly TRBD1 (5 bases). V lost 5 bases to trimming and J lost 1 base, with 9 bases between them. Germline lookup yields CDR1 SGHVS and CDR2 FNYEAQ. The CDR3 length is 13 residues. This chain's CDR3 is CASSKTDSYEQYF. Here the CDR3 DNA reads TGTGCCAGCAGCAAGACAGATTCCTACGAGCAGTACTTC.

The chain combines TRBV15 with TRBJ1-3, with D maybe TRBD1 (6 bases). This CDR3 has 17 residues. CDR1 and CDR2 from the germline V gene are LNHNV and YYDKDF (reference sequence). Trimming left V 3 bases short and J 3 bases short, with 18 bases between. This chain's CDR3 is CATSSLGRGAGGNTIYF. CDR3 DNA sequence: TGTGCCACCAGCAGTCTGGGGCGGGGGGCAGGTGGAAACACCATATATTTT.

Remarks on this clone: Germline and junction disagree at one end, which may indicate a read error. V is TRBV7-9 and J is TRBJ1-2; D might be TRBD1 (6 bases). CDR1 and CDR2 (germline): SEHNR, FQNEAQ (reference sequence). The CDR3 contains 12 residues. The CDR3 region has the DNA TGTTCCAGCAGCCCTCAGGGGCTCGGCTACACCTTC. It translates to CSSSPQGLGYTF.

The rearrangement links TRBV5-8 to TRBJ2-2, with 11 bases that match TRBD2. The length of the CDR3 is 16 residues. Germline V lookup: CDR1 SGHTS, CDR2 YDEGEE. V trimming: 4 bases; J trimming: 7 bases; junction bases outside the gene matches: 9. In DNA, the CDR3 is TGTGCCAGCAGCCCCCGACTAGCGGGGCTAAACGGGGAGCTGTTTTTT. This gives the protein CASSPRLAGLNGELFF.

CDR3 in DNA: TGTGCCAGCAGTTACCGGAGGATGGACTATGGCTACACCTTC. It encodes CASSYRRMDYGYTF. The chain employs TRBV6-5 and TRBJ1-2, with D unclear. The germline CDR1 and CDR2 sequences are MNHEY and SVGAGI. This CDR3 is 14 amino acids long. V was shortened by 2 bases and J by 3 bases, with 10 bases between the two germline ends.

This chain connects TRBV29-1 to TRBJ2-7; TRBD1 aligns across 8 bases. Losses at the gene ends were 6 bases for V and 6 bases for J; bases not matched to a gene: 7. CDR3 length: 12 residues. Germline-derived CDR1 and CDR2 are SQVTM and ANQGSEA. DNA for the CDR3: TGCAGCGTAGGTAGGACAGGGCTCGAGCAGTACTTC. It is translated as CSVGRTGLEQYF.